These 6 T cell receptor beta chains were all obtained from the same sample, sequenced in a study of T cell responses to AZD1222 COVID-19 vaccine. Measured with immunoSEQ multiplex PCR; TCRdb has only the in-frame clones, and not every one. The repertoire holds around 120,000 clones, with approximately 88% as singletons. The material sequenced was peripheral blood, taken on day 0 of MenACWY control vaccination. The origin of the receptors is an adult in good health.

The chain uses TRBV6-5 and TRBJ2-2; TRBD2 aligns across 10 bases. The ends lost 9 bases at V and 2 bases at J; junction bases unmatched: 3. CDR1 is MNHEY and CDR2 is SVGAGI in the germline V gene. The CDR3 has 14 residues. The CDR3 loop reads CASGTSVNTGELFF. The CDR3 DNA follows: TGTGCCAGTGGGACTAGCGTAAACACCGGGGAGCTGTTTTTT.

The gene calls are TRBV19 and TRBJ1-5; D call uncertain. The CDR3 extends over 15 amino acids. The V and J ends lost 6 bases and 0 bases respectively, with 12 bases between them. The germline CDR1 and CDR2 sequences are LNHDA and SQIVND (reference sequence). This CDR3 is CASSNAQFSNQPQHF. As DNA, the CDR3 is TGTGCCAGTAGCAACGCGCAGTTTAGCAATCAGCCCCAGCATTTT.

The CDR3 bases are TGCGCCAGCGGATTGCGGAGCGGGAGCAATGAGCAGTTCTTC. Protein product: CASGLRSGSNEQFF. The chain joins TRBV5-1 to TRBJ2-1, with 8 bases fitting TRBD2. J gave up 6 bases and V 7 bases, and 9 bases lay outside the gene matches. This CDR3 is built from 14 residues. CDR1 SGHRS and CDR2 YFSETQ come from the germline V gene.

The J gene is TRBJ2-1, the V gene TRBV30, with 10 bases that match TRBD1. Losses at the gene ends were 2 bases for V and 6 bases for J; bases not matched to a gene: 4. CDR1 is GTSNPN and CDR2 is SVGIG in the germline V gene (reference sequence). The length of the CDR3 is 14 residues. CDR3 in DNA: TGTGCCTGGAGTAAAAGGGACAGGGGCAATGAGCAGTTCTTC. Protein: CAWSKRDRGNEQFF.

The chain recombines TRBV3-1 (or the pseudogene TRBV3-2) with TRBJ1-5; 8 nucleotides align to TRBD1. The CDR3 is 14 amino acids. Trimming removed 4 bases from V and 7 bases from J; junction bases left unmatched: 6. Germline loops: CDR1 LGHDT, CDR2 YNNKEL (reference sequence). CDR3 region: CASSLGQGGQPQHF. In nucleotides, the CDR3 is TGTGCCAGCAGCCTCGGACAGGGCGGACAGCCCCAGCATTTT.

This clone was seen once. The gene calls are TRBV3-1 (or the pseudogene TRBV3-2) and TRBJ1-4; the D is unclear. CDR1 LGHDT and CDR2 YNNKEL come from the germline V gene (reference sequence). V shed 2 bases and J shed 5 bases, with 9 bases lying between them. CDR3 length equals 14 residues. The CDR3 protein is CASSQIGLNEKLFF. CDR3 bases: TGTGCCAGCAGCCAAATAGGTCTGAATGAAAAACTGTTTTTT.